Each of the 22 T cell receptor beta chains below was sequenced from the same sample in a study of CD8 T cells in Susac syndrome. Random hexamers were used to reverse transcribe roughly 0.45 to 1 ug of RNA. Each CDR3 protein is one row after TCRdb ran MiXCR on the immunoSEQ multiplex PCR reads. Seen here are more than 150,000 distinct CDR3 sequences, 90% to 95% observed once, and the top ten hold 0.21%. Specimen: CD8+ T cells from PBMCs. The receptors derive from a human donor with multiple sclerosis.

This sequence joins TRBV5-1 and TRBJ2-3; TRBD1 matches 9 bases. V was pared by 1 base and J by 3 bases, with 9 bases of the junction left unmatched. Looked up from germline, CDR1 is SGHRS and CDR2 is YFSETQ. This CDR3 region has 17 residues. The CDR3, as DNA: TGCGCCAGCAGCTTGAGGCCGGGACAGGGTTTGACAGATACGCAGTATTTT. Its translation: CASSLRPGQGLTDTQYF.

This chain links TRBV3-1 with TRBJ2-1; 9 positions agree with TRBD2. This CDR3 region has 16 residues. The germline gives CDR1 LGHDT, CDR2 YNNKEL (reference sequence). The trim removed 0 bases at V and 10 bases at J, leaving 10 bases unmatched. The CDR3 bases are TGTGCCAGCAGCCAAGATGTTGGCGGGGGGGCTTCGGAGCAGTTCTTC. As protein: CASSQDVGGGASEQFF.

The genes are TRBV7-9 and TRBJ1-1, with unresolved D. Germline V gene data show CDR1 as SEHNR and CDR2 as FQNEAQ (reference sequence). Trimming removed 1 base from V and 8 bases from J, with 5 bases in between. The CDR3 has 11 amino acids. The CDR3 sequence: CASSLGVEAFF. DNA for the CDR3: TGTGCCAGCAGCTTAGGGGTAGAAGCTTTCTTT.

The chain combines TRBV5-1 with TRBJ2-7; maybe TRBD1 (6 bases). The CDR3 sequence is 16 residues long. Germline V CDR1 and CDR2: SGHRS, YFSETQ. Trimming took 0 bases from V and 1 from J, leaving 14 bases between them. The CDR3 DNA reads TGCGCCAGCAGCTTGGGCAGGGGATTGGGGTCCTACGAGCAGTACTTC. Its translation: CASSLGRGLGSYEQYF.

This chain links TRBV9 with TRBJ1-1; D remains ambiguous. Germline-derived CDR1 and CDR2 are SGDLS and YYNGEE. The CDR3 extends over 11 amino acids. V shed 7 bases and J shed 8 bases, with 12 bases lying between them. The CDR3 sequence: CASGDSKEAFF. Here the CDR3 DNA reads TGTGCCAGCGGCGACTCTAAGGAAGCTTTCTTT. The complete variable domain, with remaining parts taken from reference TRBV9 and TRBJ1-1, reads DSGVTQTPKHLITATGQRVTLRCSPRSGDLSVYWYQQSLDQGLQFLIQYYNGEERAKGNILERFSAQQFPDLHSELNLSSLELGDSALYFCASGDSKEAFFGQGTRLTVV.

This rearrangement joins TRBV4-1 to TRBJ2-3, with unresolved D. The CDR3 runs to 14 residues. CDR1 MGHRA and CDR2 YSYEKL come from the germline V gene. Trimming shortened V by 2 bases and J by 4 bases, and 10 bases separated the two germline ends. Here the CDR3 DNA reads TGCGCCAGCAGCCAACCCGAATATCCAGATACGCAGTATTTT. Its protein is CASSQPEYPDTQYF.

The V gene is TRBV7-9, the J gene TRBJ2-1, with TRBD1 matching 10 bases. The CDR3 has 16 residues. Germline CDR1 is SEHNR and CDR2 is FQNEAQ (reference sequence). Trimming removed 3 bases from V and 8 bases from J; junction bases left unmatched: 10. CDR3 sequence reads: CASSLRWDRGGHEQFF. CDR3 nucleotides: TGTGCCAGCAGCTTGCGATGGGACAGGGGAGGCCATGAGCAGTTCTTC.

This rearrangement joins TRBV5-4 to TRBJ1-6, with D possibly TRBD1 on 5 matching bases. Per germline, CDR1 SGHNT and CDR2 YYREEE (reference sequence). Trimming pared 4 bases from V and 5 bases from J, leaving 10 bases between. The CDR3 runs to 14 residues. The CDR3 sequence: CASSLGTDNSPLHF. Here the CDR3 DNA reads TGTGCCAGCAGCCTAGGGACGGATAATTCACCCCTCCACTTT.

V gene TRBV20-1 combines with J gene TRBJ1-2; D remains unclear. V shed 0 bases and J shed 1 base, with 6 bases lying between them. Germline CDR1 and CDR2: DFQATT and SNEGSKA (reference sequence). The CDR3 has 13 residues. The CDR3 protein is CSARDRSNYGYTF. In nucleotides, the CDR3 is TGCAGTGCTAGAGACAGGAGTAACTATGGCTACACCTTC.

The V call is TRBV27, the J call TRBJ1-5, with a possible D match to TRBD1 (6 bases). In germline, CDR1 is MNHEY, CDR2 SMNVEV (reference sequence). V lost 1 base, J lost 7 bases, and 14 bases lay in between. CDR3 length equals 15 residues. This CDR3 reads CASSLLGGAGQPQHF. CDR3 in DNA: TGTGCCAGCAGTTTATTGGGGGGCGCGGGACAGCCCCAGCATTTT.

The chain is built from TRBV5-6 and TRBJ1-5; D gene unclear. CDR3 size: 17 residues. CDR1 is SGHDT and CDR2 is YYEEEE in the germline V gene. Trimming cost V 0 bases and J 0 bases, with 13 bases left between them. DNA for the CDR3: TGTGCCAGCAGCTTGGGAGTGAGGCAGAATAGCAATCAGCCCCAGCATTTT. It encodes CASSLGVRQNSNQPQHF.

This chain uses TRBV11-1 with TRBJ2-2; possibly TRBD1 for D (5 bases). This CDR3 has 17 residues. Deletions cut 5 bases from V and 1 base from J, with 17 bases between. Germline loops: CDR1 SGHAT, CDR2 FQDESV (reference sequence). CDR3 DNA sequence: TGTGCCAGCAGCCCACCACAGGCCAGGGAGAACACCGGGGAGCTGTTTTTT. Amino acids: CASSPPQARENTGELFF.

The chain joins TRBV6-5 to TRBJ1-6; unclear D gene. The CDR3 spans 13 residues. Germline V gives CDR1 MNHEY, CDR2 SVGAGI. Trimming removed 8 bases at V and 10 bases at J, with 15 bases between. The DNA for the CDR3 is TGTGCCAGCGCTCGGGTGTTCGGGTCACCCCTCCACTTT. Amino acid sequence: CASARVFGSPLHF.

This clonotype has a single count. This chain uses TRBV10-3 with TRBJ2-5; TRBD1 might be the D (6 bases). The CDR3 runs 14 residues. CDR1 is ENHRY, CDR2 SYGVKD, per germline. Trimming stripped 4 bases from V and 2 bases from J, with 11 bases between. CDR3 loop: CAISATGPQETQYF. The DNA of the CDR3 is TGTGCCATCAGTGCCACAGGGCCGCAAGAGACCCAGTACTTC.

The V and J genes are TRBV9 and TRBJ2-1, with 7 bases fitting TRBD1. Losses at the gene ends were 2 bases for V and 8 bases for J; bases not matched to a gene: 1. The CDR3 loop spans 12 amino acids. Germline CDR1 is SGDLS and CDR2 is YYNGEE. In DNA, the CDR3 is TGTGCCAGCAGCGTCCAGGGGGATGAGCAGTTCTTC. Translated, it gives CASSVQGDEQFF.

The V gene is TRBV3-1, the J gene TRBJ2-4; no clear D gene. CDR3 length equals 18 residues. V was cut by 1 base and J by 0 bases, with 16 bases left in between. The germline V gene has CDR1 LGHDT and CDR2 YNNKEL (reference sequence). The CDR3 is CASSQVDGTDLAKNIQYF. The CDR3 DNA reads as TGTGCCAGCAGCCAAGTTGATGGTACGGACCTAGCCAAAAACATTCAGTACTTC.

J is TRBJ2-2 and V is TRBV7-8; D is unresolved. The CDR3 is made up of 14 amino acids. Trimming cost V 0 bases and J 8 bases, with 10 bases left between them. Germline V lookup: CDR1 SGHVS, CDR2 FQNEAQ. The CDR3 DNA follows: TGTGCCAGCAGCTTAGCGTTCTCGGGTGGGGAGCTGTTTTTT. This encodes CASSLAFSGGELFF.

The V call is TRBV6-4, the J call TRBJ1-6, with D unclear. CDR1 is MRHNA, CDR2 SNTAGT, per germline. CDR3 size: 15 residues. Trimming removed 0 bases at V and 7 bases at J, with 10 bases between. The CDR3: CASSDSSAGNSPLHF. The CDR3 nucleotides are TGTGCCAGCAGTGACTCGAGCGCGGGGAATTCACCCCTCCACTTT.

The chain uses TRBV12-3 or TRBV12-4 and TRBJ2-5; 14 nucleotides match TRBD2. Trimming took 7 bases from V and 3 from J; bases not matched to a gene: 1. The CDR3 length is 14 residues. The CDR3: CASKGLAGEETQYF. The DNA of the CDR3 is TGTGCCAGCAAGGGACTAGCGGGGGAAGAGACCCAGTACTTC.

The chain links TRBV7-9 to TRBJ2-1; D gene unclear. Deletions cut 3 bases from V and 4 bases from J, with 13 bases between. The CDR3 consists of 15 residues. Germline CDR1 reads SEHNR; CDR2 reads FQNEAQ (reference sequence). The CDR3 loop reads CASSFPPNQYNEQFF. Written as DNA, the CDR3 is TGTGCCAGCAGCTTTCCACCGAACCAATACAATGAGCAGTTCTTC.

This clonotype appeared a single time. This chain connects TRBV5-1 to TRBJ2-1; D ambiguous. The CDR3 consists of 12 residues. The germline CDR1 and CDR2 sequences are SGHRS and YFSETQ. V lost 4 bases to trimming and J lost 7 bases, with 9 bases between them. CDR3 bases: TGCGCCAGCAGCCATGCGGCGAATGAGCAGTTCTTC. Its protein is CASSHAANEQFF.

This clonotype is a singleton in its sample. V usage is TRBV29-1 and J usage is TRBJ2-7; possibly TRBD1 for D (7 bases). Germline values: CDR1 SQVTM, CDR2 ANQGSEA. Deletions cut 3 bases from V and 5 bases from J, with 14 bases between. The CDR3 spans 13 residues. CDR3: CSVEEGAKNEQYF. CDR3 nucleotides: TGCAGCGTTGAGGAGGGGGCCAAGAACGAGCAGTACTTC.